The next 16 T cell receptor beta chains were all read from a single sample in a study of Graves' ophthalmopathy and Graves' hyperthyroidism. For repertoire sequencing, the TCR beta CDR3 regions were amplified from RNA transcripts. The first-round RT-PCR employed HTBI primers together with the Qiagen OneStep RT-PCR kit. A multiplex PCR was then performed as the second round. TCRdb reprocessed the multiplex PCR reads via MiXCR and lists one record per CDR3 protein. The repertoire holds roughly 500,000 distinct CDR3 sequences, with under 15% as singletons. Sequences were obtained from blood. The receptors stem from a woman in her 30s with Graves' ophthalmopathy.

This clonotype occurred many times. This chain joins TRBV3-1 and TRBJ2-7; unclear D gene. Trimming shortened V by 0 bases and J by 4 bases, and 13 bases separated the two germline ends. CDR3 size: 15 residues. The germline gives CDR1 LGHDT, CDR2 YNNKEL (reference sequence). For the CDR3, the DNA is TGTGCCAGCAGCCAAGAGGGCCTGGGATCGTACGAGCAGTACTTC. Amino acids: CASSQEGLGSYEQYF.

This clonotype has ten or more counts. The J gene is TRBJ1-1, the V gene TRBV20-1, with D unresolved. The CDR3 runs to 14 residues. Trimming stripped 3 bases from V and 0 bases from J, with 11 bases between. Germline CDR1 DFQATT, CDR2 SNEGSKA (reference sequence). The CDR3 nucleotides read TGCAGTGCTAGCGGTGGGCTTCTGAACACTGAAGCTTTCTTT. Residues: CSASGGLLNTEAFF.

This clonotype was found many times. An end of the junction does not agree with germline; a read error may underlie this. The CDR3 region is CASSSSRFGEQCF. CDR3 nucleotides: TGTGCCAGCAGCTCCTCGCGGTTTGGAGAGCAGTGCTTC. The V and J genes are TRBV7-3 and TRBJ2-7; D gene ambiguous. The CDR3 consists of 13 residues. Looked up from germline, CDR1 is SGHTA and CDR2 is FQGTGA.

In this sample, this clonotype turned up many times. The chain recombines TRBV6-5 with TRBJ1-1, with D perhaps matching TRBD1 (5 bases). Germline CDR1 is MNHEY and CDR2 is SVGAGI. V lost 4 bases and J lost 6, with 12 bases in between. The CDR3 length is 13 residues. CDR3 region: CASSSRGGAEAFF. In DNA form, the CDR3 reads TGTGCCAGCAGTTCCCGGGGGGGAGCTGAAGCTTTCTTT.

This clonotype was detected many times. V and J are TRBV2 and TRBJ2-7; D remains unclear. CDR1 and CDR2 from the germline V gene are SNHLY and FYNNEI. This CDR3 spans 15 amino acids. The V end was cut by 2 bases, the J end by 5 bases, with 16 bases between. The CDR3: CASSELVNWGNEQYF. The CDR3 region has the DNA TGTGCCAGCAGTGAACTAGTCAACTGGGGTAACGAGCAGTACTTC. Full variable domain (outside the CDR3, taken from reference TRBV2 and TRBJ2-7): EPEVTQTPSHQVTQMGQEVILRCVPISNHLYFYWYRQILGQKVEFLVSFYNNEISEKSEIFDDQFSVERPDGSNFTLKIRSTKLEDSAMYFCASSELVNWGNEQYFGPGTRLTVT.

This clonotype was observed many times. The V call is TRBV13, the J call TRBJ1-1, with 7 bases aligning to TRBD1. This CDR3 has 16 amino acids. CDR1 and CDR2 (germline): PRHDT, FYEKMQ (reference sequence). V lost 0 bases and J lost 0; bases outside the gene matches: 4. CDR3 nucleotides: TGTGCCAGCAGCTTAGGCAGGGGGACTTTGAACACTGAAGCTTTCTTT. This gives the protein CASSLGRGTLNTEAFF.

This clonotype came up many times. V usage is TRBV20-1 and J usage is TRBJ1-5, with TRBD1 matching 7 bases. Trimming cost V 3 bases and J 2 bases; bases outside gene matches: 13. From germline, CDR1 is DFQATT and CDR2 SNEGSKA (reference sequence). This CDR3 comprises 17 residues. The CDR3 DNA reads TGCAGTGCTAGGGAGACAGGGAGAGAATATGGCAATCAGCCCCAGCATTTT. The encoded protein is CSARETGREYGNQPQHF.

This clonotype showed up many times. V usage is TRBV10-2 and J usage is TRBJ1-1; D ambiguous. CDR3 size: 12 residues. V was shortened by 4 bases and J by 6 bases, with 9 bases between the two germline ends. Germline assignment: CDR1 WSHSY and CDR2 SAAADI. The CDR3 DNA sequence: TGCGCCAGCAGTGCAGGCAGTTCTGAAGCTTTCTTT. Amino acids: CASSAGSSEAFF.

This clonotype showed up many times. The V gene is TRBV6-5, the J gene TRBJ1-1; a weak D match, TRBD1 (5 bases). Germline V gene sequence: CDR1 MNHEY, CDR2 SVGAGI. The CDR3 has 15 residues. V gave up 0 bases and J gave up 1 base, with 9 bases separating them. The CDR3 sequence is CASSYSGLWNTEAFF. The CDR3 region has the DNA TGTGCCAGCAGTTACTCGGGACTCTGGAACACTGAAGCTTTCTTT.

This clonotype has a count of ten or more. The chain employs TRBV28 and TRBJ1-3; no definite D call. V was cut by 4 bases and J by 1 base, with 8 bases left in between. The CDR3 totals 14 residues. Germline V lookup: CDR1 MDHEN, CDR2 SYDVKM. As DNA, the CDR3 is TGTGCCAGCAGTTACCAGACTTCTGGAAACACCATATATTTT. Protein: CASSYQTSGNTIYF.

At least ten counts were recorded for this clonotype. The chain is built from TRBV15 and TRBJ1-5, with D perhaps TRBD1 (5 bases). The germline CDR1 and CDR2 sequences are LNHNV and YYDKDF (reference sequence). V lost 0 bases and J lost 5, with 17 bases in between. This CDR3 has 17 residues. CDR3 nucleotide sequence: TGTGCCACCAGCAGAGACCCTCGGGGGACGTTGGATCAGCCCCAGCATTTT. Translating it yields CATSRDPRGTLDQPQHF. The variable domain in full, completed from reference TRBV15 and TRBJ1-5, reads DAMVIQNPRYQVTQFGKPVTLSCSQTLNHNVMYWYQQKSSQAPKLLFHYYDKDFNNEADTPDNFQSRRPNTSFCFLDIRSPGLGDTAMYLCATSRDPRGTLDQPQHFGDGTRLSIL.

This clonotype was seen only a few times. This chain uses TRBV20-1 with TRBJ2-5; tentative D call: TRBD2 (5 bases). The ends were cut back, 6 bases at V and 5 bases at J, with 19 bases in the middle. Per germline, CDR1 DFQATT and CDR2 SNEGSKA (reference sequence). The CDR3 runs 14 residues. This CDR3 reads CSAGGGESLETQYF. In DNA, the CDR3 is TGCAGTGCGGGTGGAGGTGAGAGTTTGGAGACCCAGTACTTC.

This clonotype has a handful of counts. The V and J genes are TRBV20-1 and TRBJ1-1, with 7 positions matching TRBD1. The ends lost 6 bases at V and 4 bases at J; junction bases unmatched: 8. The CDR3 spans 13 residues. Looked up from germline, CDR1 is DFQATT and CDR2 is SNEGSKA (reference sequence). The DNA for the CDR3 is TGCAGTGCCGAAGGGGGCTTCGGCACTGAAGCTTTCTTT. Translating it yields CSAEGGFGTEAFF.

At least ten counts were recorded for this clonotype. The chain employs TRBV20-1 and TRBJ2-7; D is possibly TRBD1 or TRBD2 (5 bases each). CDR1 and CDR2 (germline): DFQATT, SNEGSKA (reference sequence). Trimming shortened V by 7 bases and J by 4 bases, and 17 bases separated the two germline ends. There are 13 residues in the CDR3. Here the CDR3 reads CSGRDGLGYEQYF. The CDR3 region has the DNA TGCAGTGGCAGGGACGGTTTGGGGTACGAGCAGTACTTC.

The CDR3 reads CASEAAGDSTLDTQYF. CDR3 bases: TGTGCCAGCGAAGCCGCAGGGGACTCGACTCTTGATACGCAGTATTTT. The rearrangement joins TRBV2 to TRBJ2-3; D could derive from TRBD1 or TRBD2 (6 bases each). The CDR3 loop spans 16 amino acids. V lost 8 bases and J 6 bases, leaving 24 bases between the germline ends. Germline CDR1 reads SNHLY; CDR2 reads FYNNEI.

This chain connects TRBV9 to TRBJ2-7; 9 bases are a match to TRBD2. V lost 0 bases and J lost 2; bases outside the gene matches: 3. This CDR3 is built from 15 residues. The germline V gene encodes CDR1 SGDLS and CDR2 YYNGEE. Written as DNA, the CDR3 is TGTGCCAGCAGCGTAGAGGCTAGCGGGGCCTACGAGCAGTACTTC. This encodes CASSVEASGAYEQYF.